These 8 T cell receptor beta chains were all obtained from the same sample, sequenced in a study of early T cells in non-severe SARS-CoV-2 infection. TCRdb re-called the 5' RACE reads with MiXCR, one entry per CDR3 protein. The sample lists roughly 80,000 distinct CDR3 sequences, around 11% occurring once. The sequences come from whole blood, collected at baseline. The receptors come from an adult who was a healthcare worker with PCR-confirmed SARS-CoV-2 infection or an uninfected control (not recorded which).

In its sample, this clonotype was seen many times. The rearrangement uses TRBV7-2 and TRBJ1-2; 7 bases align to TRBD1. The CDR3 consists of 15 residues. Germline V gene lookup returns CDR1 SGHTA and CDR2 FQGNSA. Trimming cost V 5 bases and J 3 bases; bases outside gene matches: 9. The CDR3 here is CASSPYLGTDYGYTF. The CDR3 DNA reads as TGTGCCAGCAGCCCTTACCTGGGGACAGACTATGGCTACACCTTC.

The chain couples TRBV5-5 to TRBJ2-5, with 7 bases lining up with TRBD1. V was clipped by 2 bases and J by 2 bases; unmatched bases: 9. The germline V gene has CDR1 SGHKS and CDR2 YYEKEE (reference sequence). The CDR3 loop spans 16 amino acids. The CDR3 nucleotides are TGTGCCAGCAGCTTTGGGGACAGCGTTTCTCAAGAGACCCAGTACTTC. Protein sequence: CASSFGDSVSQETQYF.

The J gene is TRBJ2-3, the V gene TRBV12-3 or TRBV12-4; no firm D call. This CDR3 spans 16 amino acids. The V end was cut by 3 bases, the J end by 2 bases, with 15 bases between. The CDR3 DNA reads as TGTGCCAGCAGTTTCTCTCGCCACGAATCCACAGATACGCAGTATTTT. It is translated as CASSFSRHESTDTQYF.

Only a few counts were recorded for this clonotype. The chain employs TRBV14 and TRBJ1-4, with D perhaps TRBD1 (6 bases). The CDR3 runs to 15 residues. Germline V gives CDR1 SGHDN, CDR2 FVKESK. V was cut by 1 base and J by 7 bases, with 13 bases left in between. CDR3 DNA: TGTGCCAGCAGCCAAGGGGACAAAATCGTTGAAAAACTGTTTTTT. Translation gives CASSQGDKIVEKLFF.

Here the CDR3 DNA reads TGTGCCAGCAGCCAACCCCGGGTCGGGACACCCAGCACAGATACGCAGTATTTT. Residues: CASSQPRVGTPSTDTQYF. The V and J genes are TRBV4-2 and TRBJ2-3; tentatively, D is TRBD1 (6 bases). The CDR3 is 18 residues long. Germline loops: CDR1 LGHNA, CDR2 YNFKEQ. V was trimmed by 2 bases and J by 0 bases, leaving 18 bases between them.

This clonotype was counted only a few times. The chain couples TRBV27 to TRBJ2-2; D is unresolved. CDR1 is MNHEY, CDR2 SMNVEV, per germline (reference sequence). V was shortened by 6 bases and J by 5 bases, with 7 bases between the two germline ends. The CDR3 has 12 residues. CDR3: CASRQVTGELFF. The CDR3 nucleotides are TGTGCCAGCAGGCAGGTTACCGGGGAGCTGTTTTTT.

V is TRBV20-1 and J is TRBJ1-3; D gene ambiguous. Germline V CDR1 and CDR2: DFQATT, SNEGSKA (reference sequence). V lost 6 bases and J 0 bases, leaving 12 bases between the germline ends. This CDR3 is built from 14 residues. CDR3 sequence reads: CSAAYTSSGNTIYF. The CDR3 DNA reads TGCAGTGCAGCTTACACGAGCTCTGGAAACACCATATATTTT.

The chain combines TRBV20-1 with TRBJ2-1, with D unresolved. In germline, CDR1 is DFQATT, CDR2 SNEGSKA (reference sequence). This CDR3 comprises 14 residues. V was shortened by 0 bases and J by 3 bases, with 9 bases between the two germline ends. The CDR3 here is CSARDPLYYNEQFF. The CDR3 DNA follows: TGCAGTGCTAGAGACCCCCTCTACTACAATGAGCAGTTCTTC.